The 26 T cell receptor beta chains below come from one sample, sequenced in a study of blood T cell repertoires in COVID-19. Using immunoSEQ multiplex PCR, the repertoire was profiled, and TCRdb retains in-frame clones only, with some absent. Here the sample spans approximately 210,000 clones, more than 75% being singletons. Sequenced: PBMCs or T cells enriched from blood (not recorded which). These receptors all stem from a woman aged 50 to 65 with acute COVID-19.

The chain joins TRBV5-1 to TRBJ1-1; D might be TRBD1 (6 bases). CDR1 SGHRS and CDR2 YFSETQ come from the germline V gene. V was cut by 4 bases and J by 0 bases, with 19 bases left in between. This CDR3 is 17 amino acids long. The DNA of the CDR3 is TGCGCCAGCAGCCCTAACGCAGGGGCCACCATGAACACTGAAGCTTTCTTT. This encodes CASSPNAGATMNTEAFF.

V usage is TRBV27 and J usage is TRBJ1-2; 8 bases are shared with TRBD1. The CDR3 runs 15 residues. V lost 5 bases, J lost 4 bases, and 9 bases stayed unmatched. Germline CDR1 reads MNHEY; CDR2 reads SMNVEV (reference sequence). CDR3 DNA: TGTGCCAGCAGTCCAGGACAGGGATGGATCTATGGCTACACCTTC. This gives the protein CASSPGQGWIYGYTF.

V is TRBV5-1 and J is TRBJ1-2; 7 nucleotides agree with TRBD1. Germline CDR1 is SGHRS and CDR2 is YFSETQ. This CDR3 has 17 residues. V was clipped by 0 bases and J by 1 base; unmatched bases: 9. The CDR3 DNA follows: TGCGCCAGCAGCTTGGTTCTAGGGGGCGGAGGTAACTATGGCTACACCTTC. It is translated as CASSLVLGGGGNYGYTF. Based on the CDR3 plus reference TRBV5-1 and TRBJ1-2, the full variable domain is KAGVTQTPRYLIKTRGQQVTLSCSPISGHRSVSWYQQTPGQGLQFLFEYFSETQRNKGNFPGRFSGRQFSNSRSEMNVSTLELGDSALYLCASSLVLGGGGNYGYTFGSGTRLTVV.

The V call is TRBV2, the J call TRBJ2-1; 13 positions match TRBD2. Germline-derived CDR1 and CDR2 are SNHLY and FYNNEI. The CDR3 covers 15 residues. J was trimmed by 6 bases and V by 8 bases; bases with no gene match: 7. CDR3 residues: CASYLTSGGANEQFF. The CDR3 nucleotides read TGTGCCAGCTACCTTACTAGCGGGGGGGCCAATGAGCAGTTCTTC.

This chain uses TRBV7-3 with TRBJ2-7, with D tentatively TRBD2 (5 bases). Germline CDR1 SGHTA, CDR2 FQGTGA. V was cut by 0 bases and J by 7 bases, with 10 bases left in between. This CDR3 has 13 amino acids. The chain's CDR3 is CASSLTGGLEQYV. The CDR3 DNA follows: TGTGCCAGCAGCTTAACCGGCGGACTTGAGCAGTACGTC.

This clone was counted a single time. V is TRBV28 and J is TRBJ1-6; D possibly corresponds to TRBD1 (6 bases). CDR1 is MDHEN, CDR2 SYDVKM, per germline. CDR3 length: 14 amino acids. V was pared by 6 bases and J by 6 bases, with 12 bases between. DNA of the CDR3: TGTGCCAGCAGGCTGGGACATAGTAATTCACCCCTCCACTTT. Translating gives CASRLGHSNSPLHF.

The rearrangement joins TRBV7-3 to TRBJ2-1; perhaps TRBD2 as D (6 bases). V was shortened by 5 bases and J by 1 base, with 12 bases between the two germline ends. The germline gives CDR1 SGHTA, CDR2 FQGTGA. This CDR3 is built from 15 residues. The CDR3 protein is CASSPSRESYNEQFF. The DNA for the CDR3 is TGTGCCAGCAGCCCCAGCCGGGAGTCCTACAATGAGCAGTTCTTC.

The chain has TRBV7-8 and TRBJ1-2; TRBD1 is a possible D gene (6 bases). V gave up 3 bases and J gave up 6 bases, with 23 bases separating them. Germline values: CDR1 SGHVS, CDR2 FQNEAQ. The CDR3 runs to 17 residues. The CDR3 reads CASSFRIGTRGGDGYTF. The CDR3, as DNA: TGTGCCAGCAGCTTCAGGATCGGGACCCGAGGGGGGGATGGCTACACCTTC.

The CDR3 DNA follows: TGCAGCGTTGAAGTTCTTGGATTTTACAGGGTGAACACCGGGGAGCTGTTTTTT. Encoded protein: CSVEVLGFYRVNTGELFF. The chain recombines TRBV29-1 with TRBJ2-2; a weak D match, TRBD1 (6 bases). The CDR3 is made up of 18 amino acids. With 1 base removed from V and 1 base from J, the gap between germline ends came to 19 bases. Germline lookup yields CDR1 SQVTM and CDR2 ANQGSEA.

This rearrangement joins TRBV29-1 to TRBJ2-4, with TRBD1 identical over 8 bases. CDR1 and CDR2 (germline): SQVTM, ANQGSEA. The length of the CDR3 is 15 residues. V lost 6 bases, J lost 2 bases, and 9 bases stayed unmatched. The DNA of the CDR3 is TGCAGCGTCGCCGGACAGGGCGTTCCCAAAAACATTCAGTACTTC. It translates to CSVAGQGVPKNIQYF.

The chain combines TRBV4-2 with TRBJ1-5; 7 bases are a match to TRBD1. This CDR3 has 15 residues. V lost 0 bases, J lost 6 bases, and 5 bases stayed unmatched. Germline loops: CDR1 LGHNA, CDR2 YNFKEQ. The CDR3 nucleotides read TGTGCCAGCAGCCAAGAGACAGGGACTGGTCAGCCCCAGCATTTT. Its translation: CASSQETGTGQPQHF.

V and J are TRBV28 and TRBJ1-2; weak D call: TRBD1 (5 bases). CDR1 and CDR2 (germline): MDHEN, SYDVKM. This CDR3 spans 13 amino acids. V lost 6 bases and J lost 5, with 13 bases in between. The CDR3 DNA sequence: TGTGCCAGCAGGGAATCGACAGTTTATGGCTACACCTTC. Amino acids: CASRESTVYGYTF.

The V gene is TRBV4-1, the J gene TRBJ1-2; TRBD1 might be the D (5 bases). V lost 0 bases and J 10 bases, leaving 15 bases between the germline ends. The germline gives CDR1 MGHRA, CDR2 YSYEKL. The CDR3 contains 14 residues. The CDR3 sequence: CASSQDPREIDYTF. The CDR3 DNA follows: TGCGCCAGCAGCCAAGATCCCAGGGAAATCGACTACACCTTC.

This clone was found a few times. V gene TRBV28 combines with J gene TRBJ1-5; TRBD1 might be the D (6 bases). The CDR3 extends over 14 amino acids. The ends were cut back, 7 bases at V and 3 bases at J, with 13 bases in the middle. Germline lookup yields CDR1 MDHEN and CDR2 SYDVKM. CDR3 region: CASNPGQPNQPQHF. For the CDR3, the DNA is TGTGCCAGCAACCCCGGACAGCCCAATCAGCCCCAGCATTTT. Based on the CDR3 plus reference TRBV28 and TRBJ1-5, the full variable domain is DVKVTQSSRYLVKRTGEKVFLECVQDMDHENMFWYRQDPGLGLRLIYFSYDVKMKEKGDIPEGYSVSREKKERFSLILESASTNQTSMYLCASNPGQPNQPQHFGDGTRLSIL.

This clone was counted ten times or more. The genes are TRBV3-1 (or the pseudogene TRBV3-2) and TRBJ2-7; 7 nucleotides line up with TRBD1. V was clipped by 1 base and J by 6 bases; unmatched bases: 6. In germline, CDR1 is LGHDT, CDR2 YNNKEL (reference sequence). The CDR3 covers 14 residues. Written as DNA, the CDR3 is TGTGCCAGCAGCCAAGGGTTACAGGGGTTCGAGCAGTACGTC. This translates into CASSQGLQGFEQYV.

J is TRBJ1-5 and V is TRBV2; 7 nucleotides agree with TRBD1. The V gene end was trimmed by 6 bases and the J gene end by 4 bases; junction bases not matched to a gene: 9. Per germline, CDR1 SNHLY and CDR2 FYNNEI. The length of the CDR3 is 15 residues. The DNA for the CDR3 is TGTGCCAGCAGACTCGAGGGGGCGCTGAATCAGCCCCAGCATTTT. Protein product: CASRLEGALNQPQHF.

This sequence joins TRBV2 and TRBJ2-2; unclear D gene. The CDR3 has 14 amino acids. The V end lost 4 bases, the J end lost 2 bases, and 8 bases lay between the germline ends. Germline CDR1 is SNHLY and CDR2 is FYNNEI. DNA of the CDR3: TGTGCCAGCAGTGTTCGACTTAACACCGGGGAGCTGTTTTTT. Protein: CASSVRLNTGELFF.

This clone was recorded once. V usage is TRBV28 and J usage is TRBJ2-3; weak D call: TRBD2 (5 bases). The V and J ends lost 7 bases and 4 bases respectively, with 18 bases between them. The CDR3 spans 15 residues. Germline assignment: CDR1 MDHEN and CDR2 SYDVKM. CDR3 nucleotide sequence: TGTGCCAGCACACGCGACTACGATCGAGCAGATACGCAGTATTTT. It is translated as CASTRDYDRADTQYF.

The rearrangement uses TRBV15 and TRBJ2-7; D remains unclear. Germline values: CDR1 LNHNV, CDR2 YYDKDF (reference sequence). This CDR3 has 14 amino acids. With 1 base removed from V and 0 bases from J, the gap between germline ends came to 7 bases. CDR3 residues: CATSRVYNSYEQYV. CDR3 coding DNA: TGTGCCACCAGCAGAGTTTACAACTCCTACGAGCAGTACGTC.

The V call is TRBV7-9, the J call TRBJ2-7; the D is unclear. The V and J ends lost 1 base and 6 bases respectively, with 13 bases between them. This CDR3 has 14 residues. Germline CDR1 reads SEHNR; CDR2 reads FQNEAQ (reference sequence). This CDR3 reads CASSLEGGISEQYV. The CDR3 DNA reads as TGTGCCAGCAGCTTAGAAGGCGGTATCTCCGAGCAGTACGTC.

The chain is built from TRBV5-1 and TRBJ1-3, with D possibly TRBD1 on 5 matching bases. CDR1 is SGHRS, CDR2 YFSETQ, per germline. V lost 2 bases to trimming and J lost 0 bases, with 6 bases between them. The CDR3 loop spans 14 amino acids. The CDR3 nucleotides are TGCGCCAGCAGCTTACAGGTCTCTGGAAACACCATATATTTT. Translated: CASSLQVSGNTIYF.

The V gene is TRBV19, the J gene TRBJ2-3, with 11 nucleotides matching TRBD2. The V gene end was trimmed by 5 bases and the J gene end by 2 bases; junction bases not matched to a gene: 18. CDR3 length: 20 residues. CDR1 and CDR2 (germline): LNHDA, SQIVND (reference sequence). CDR3 coding DNA: TGTGCCAGTAGTCTCTTAGGGGGCCTGGCTAGCGGGGGGCCCACAGATACGCAGTATTTT. Its protein product is CASSLLGGLASGGPTDTQYF. The full variable domain, its missing parts supplied by reference TRBV19 and TRBJ2-3, is DGGITQSPKYLFRKEGQNVTLSCEQNLNHDAMYWYRQDPGQGLRLIYYSQIVNDFQKGDIAEGYSVSREKKESFPLTVTSAQKNPTAFYLCASSLLGGLASGGPTDTQYFGPGTRLTVL.

The gene calls are TRBV10-1 and TRBJ1-2; D unclear. V lost 3 bases and J lost 4, with 3 bases in between. Germline CDR1 reads WNHNN; CDR2 reads SYGVQD (reference sequence). This CDR3 has 11 residues. The CDR3 nucleotides read TGCGCCAGCAGTGACATCTATGGCTACACCTTC. It translates to CASSDIYGYTF.

The chain joins TRBV4-3 to TRBJ2-4; the match to TRBD2 covers 8 bases. Germline V lookup: CDR1 LGHNA, CDR2 YSLEER. The CDR3 consists of 15 residues. Germline trimming cut 0 bases from V and 15 bases from J; bases unmatched to any gene: 13. CDR3 protein: CASSQDRLAGNDVYF. CDR3 bases: TGCGCCAGCAGCCAAGATAGGCTAGCGGGCAACGACGTGTACTTC.

The chain is built from TRBV5-4 and TRBJ1-5, with TRBD1 matching over 8 bases. Germline CDR1 reads SGHNT; CDR2 reads YYREEE (reference sequence). The length of the CDR3 is 15 residues. Trimming cost V 0 bases and J 2 bases; bases outside gene matches: 1. Here the CDR3 DNA reads TGTGCCAGCAGCTTGGACAGGGGGGGCAATCAGCCCCAGCATTTT. It codes for CASSLDRGGNQPQHF.

Of note for this clone: This same CDR3 is encoded by further DNA sequences in the sample. The chain has TRBV7-9 and TRBJ1-1; 7 bases fit TRBD1. J gave up 0 bases and V 5 bases, and 3 bases lay outside the gene matches. The germline gives CDR1 SEHNR, CDR2 FQNEAQ (reference sequence). The length of the CDR3 is 14 residues. The CDR3 spells CASSRDSLNTEAFF. The CDR3 nucleotides read TGTGCCAGCAGCCGGGACAGTTTGAACACTGAAGCTTTCTTT.